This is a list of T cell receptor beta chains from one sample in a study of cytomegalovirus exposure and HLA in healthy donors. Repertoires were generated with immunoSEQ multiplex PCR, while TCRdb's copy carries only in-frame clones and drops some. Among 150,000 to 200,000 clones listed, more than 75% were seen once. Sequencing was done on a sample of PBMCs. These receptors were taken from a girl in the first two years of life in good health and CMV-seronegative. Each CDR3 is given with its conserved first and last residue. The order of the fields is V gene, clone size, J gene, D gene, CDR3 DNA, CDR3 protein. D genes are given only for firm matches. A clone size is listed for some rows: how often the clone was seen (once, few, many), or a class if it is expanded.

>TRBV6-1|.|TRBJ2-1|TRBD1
TGTGCCAGCAGTGCGGGGACAGGGTTTGGGGGTATTTACAATGAGCAGTTCTTC
CASSAGTGFGGIYNEQFF
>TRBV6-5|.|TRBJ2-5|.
TGTGCCAGCAGTTACCAGGCGCAAGAGACCCAGTACTTC
CASSYQAQETQYF
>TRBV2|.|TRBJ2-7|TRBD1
TGTGCCAACGCTGGGACAGCCTACGAGCAGTACTTC
CANAGTAYEQYF
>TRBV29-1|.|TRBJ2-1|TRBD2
TGCAGCGGAGCTAGCGGGACCTACAATGAGCAGTTCTTC
CSGASGTYNEQFF
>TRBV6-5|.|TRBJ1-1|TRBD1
TGTGCCAGCAGTTGGACAGGGGAAAACACTGAAGCTTTCTTT
CASSWTGENTEAFF
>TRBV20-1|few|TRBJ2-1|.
TGCAGTGGCGCGCCTTACAATGAGCAGTTCTTC
CSGAPYNEQFF
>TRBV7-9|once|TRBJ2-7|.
TGTGCCAGCAGCTTAAGCTTTAGGGGCCGGATCTACGAGCAGTACTTC
CASSLSFRGRIYEQYF
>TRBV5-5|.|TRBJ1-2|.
TGTGCCAGCAGCTTGCCGGTTGAAGCCCCTAACTATGGCTACACCTTC
CASSLPVEAPNYGYTF
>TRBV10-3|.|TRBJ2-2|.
TGTGCCATCAGTGAAAACGGAGCGAACACCGGGGAGCTGTTTTTT
CAISENGANTGELFF
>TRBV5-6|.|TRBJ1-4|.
TGTGCCAGCAGCTTGTACGGGGAGTTAGGTGAAAAACTGTTTTTT
CASSLYGELGEKLFF
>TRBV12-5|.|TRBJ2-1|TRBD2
TGTGCTAGTGGTTCCCTAGCGGGGGAGGGCGGTTATGAGCAGTTCTTC
CASGSLAGEGGYEQFF
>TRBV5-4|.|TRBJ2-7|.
TGTGCCAGCAGCATCGGCGGGACGTCGGTCTCCTACGAGCAGTACTTC
CASSIGGTSVSYEQYF
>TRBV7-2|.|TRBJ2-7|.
TGTGCCAGCAGCGCTGCCCCGAGCGGTTCCTACGAGCAGTACTTC
CASSAAPSGSYEQYF
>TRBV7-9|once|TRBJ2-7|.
TGTTCCAGCAGCTTAGTAACGGGACTCGACTCCTACGAGCAGTACTTC
CSSSLVTGLDSYEQYF
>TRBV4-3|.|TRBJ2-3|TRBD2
TGCGCCAGCAGCCAAGACTTCCGGGGGGCAGATACGCAGTATTTT
CASSQDFRGADTQYF
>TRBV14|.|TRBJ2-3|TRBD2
TGTGCCAGCAGCCAAGAAAGGCCGGGACTAGCGGGGGATACGCAGTATTTT
CASSQERPGLAGDTQYF